This T cell receptor beta chain is drawn from a study of T cells after yellow fever vaccination. The CDR3 runs to 15 residues. From germline, CDR1 is SQVTM and CDR2 ANQGSEA. V dropped 4 bases and J dropped 4 bases, with 17 bases sitting between them. Using its own MiXCR run on the 5' RACE reads, TCRdb lists one record per CDR3 protein. The data contain about 320,000 distinct CDR3 sequences, around 10% of them singletons. Here the sequenced sample was CD4+ T cells sorted from PBMCs, taken 45 days after the yellow fever booster vaccination. The sequence derives from a man aged 18-30 years who received the YFV17D yellow fever vaccine. The genes are TRBV29-1 and TRBJ1-3, with D possibly matching TRBD1 (5 bases). Here the CDR3 DNA reads TGCAGCGTTGCCTTTGCTGGGGGACCCGGAAACACCATATATTTT. It codes for CSVAFAGGPGNTIYF. The full variable domain, with the rest looked up from reference TRBV29-1 and TRBJ1-3, is SAVISQKPSRDICQRGTSLTIQCQVDSQVTMMFWYRQQPGQSLTLIATANQGSEATYESGFVIDKFPISRPNLTFSTLTVSNMSPEDSSIYLCSVAFAGGPGNTIYFGEGSWLTVV.